The TCR beta chain described here comes from a study of CD8+CD57+ T cells in acquired aplastic anemia. This clonotype was counted many times. Whoever was chosen for sequencing had shown CD8+CD57+ cell expansion by flow cytometry. Profiling that covered TCR beta VDJ and CDR3 relied on genomic DNA as its template. TCRdb independently ran MiXCR on the reads; one entry per CDR3 protein. The data contain about 120,000 distinct CDR3 sequences, about two fifths of them singletons. Sequenced material: sorted CD4+, CD8+, or CD8+CD57+ T cells (not recorded which) from PBMCs. This receptor was obtained from a human donor with aplastic anemia.

The CDR3 DNA reads as TGCGCCAGCAGCTTTGGGATAGGTAGGGAGCAGTTCTTC. Protein: CASSFGIGREQFF. This chain connects TRBV5-1 to TRBJ2-1; D is unresolved. CDR3 size: 13 residues. CDR1 and CDR2 from the germline V gene are SGHRS and YFSETQ. The ends were cut back, 2 bases at V and 10 bases at J, with 13 bases in the middle.